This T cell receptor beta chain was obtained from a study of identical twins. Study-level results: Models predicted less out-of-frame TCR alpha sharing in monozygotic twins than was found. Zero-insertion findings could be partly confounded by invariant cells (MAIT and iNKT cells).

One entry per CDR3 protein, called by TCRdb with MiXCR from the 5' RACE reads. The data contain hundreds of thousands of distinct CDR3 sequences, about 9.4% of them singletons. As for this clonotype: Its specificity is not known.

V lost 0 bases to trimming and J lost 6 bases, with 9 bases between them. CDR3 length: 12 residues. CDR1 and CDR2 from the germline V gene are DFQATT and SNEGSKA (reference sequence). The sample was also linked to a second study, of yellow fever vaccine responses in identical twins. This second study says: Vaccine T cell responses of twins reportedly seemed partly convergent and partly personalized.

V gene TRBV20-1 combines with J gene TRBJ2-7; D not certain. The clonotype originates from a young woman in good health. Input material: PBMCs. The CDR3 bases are TGCAGTGCTAGAGATAACCTGAGCGAGCAGTACTTC. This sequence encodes CSARDNLSEQYF.